This TCR beta chain is drawn from a study of tumor and adjacent non-tumor tissue in lung cancer. On the study more broadly: There were fewer than 15 adenocarcinoma, 2 squamous cell carcinoma and 1 small cell lung cancer cases. The patients, 10 to 11 men and four to six women, were 31 to 76 with stage I to III disease.

Study results and caveats: Normal lung showed higher cumulative top 100 clone frequency than tumor.

The template was RNA from unsorted bulk tissue. Distant lung tissue was collected more than 3 cm away from the tumor edge. Newly diagnosed lung cancer patients had thoracic surgery in China, August–late 2014, without prior chemotherapy. The library came from three nested PCR rounds adapted from ARM-PCR protocols. MiXCR, run by TCRdb on the multiplex PCR reads, gives a single entry per CDR3 protein. The profile shows approximately 62,000 distinct CDR3 sequences, over 60% of them singletons. The CDR3 consists of 15 residues. With 3 bases removed from V and 7 bases from J, the gap between germline ends came to 18 bases. Germline CDR1 MGHRA, CDR2 YSYEKL. To note about this clonotype: The antigen remains undetermined.

The receptor comes from a man in his 70s with non-small cell lung cancer. The genes are TRBV4-1 and TRBJ1-1, with D hard to call. Material for sequencing was distant non-tumor lung tissue. The CDR3 protein is CASSQGSLIGIEAFF. For the CDR3, the DNA is TGCGCCAGCAGCCAGGGGTCTCTAATTGGCATTGAAGCTTTCTTT.